The 12 T cell receptor beta chains below all came from one sample that was sequenced in a study of cytomegalovirus exposure and HLA in healthy donors. Primers included in the PCR were 60 Vbeta and 13 Jbeta primers. Profiled with immunoSEQ multiplex PCR; TCRdb holds only in-frame clones, not every one. The sample includes approximately 150,000 clones, around 79% seen only once; the top ten take 5.5% to 6%. The sample was PBMCs. The receptors originated from a man aged 25-45 years in good health and CMV-seropositive.

J is TRBJ1-2 and V is TRBV4-3, with D unclear. This CDR3 has 16 amino acids. V was pared by 0 bases and J by 7 bases, with 18 bases between. Per germline, CDR1 LGHNA and CDR2 YSLEER. The CDR3 coding sequence is TGCGCCAGCAGCCAAGAGGGAGGCTTAGGGAGTCCTGGCTACACCTTC. It encodes CASSQEGGLGSPGYTF.

V and J are TRBV27 and TRBJ2-6, with 8 positions matching TRBD2. The ends lost 5 bases at V and 4 bases at J; junction bases unmatched: 7. The CDR3 covers 16 residues. Germline lookup yields CDR1 MNHEY and CDR2 SMNVEV (reference sequence). This CDR3 reads CASSPAGGAGANVLTF. CDR3 DNA: TGTGCCAGCAGTCCCGCCGGGGGGGCCGGGGCCAACGTCCTGACTTTC.

CDR3 nucleotides: TGTGCCAGCAGTTACTCAGGACAAAGCTCCTACGAGCAGTACTTC. Protein sequence: CASSYSGQSSYEQYF. The chain links TRBV6-6 to TRBJ2-7; TRBD1 is a possible D gene (5 bases). Per the germline V gene, CDR1 is MNHNY and CDR2 is SVGAGI (reference sequence). The length of the CDR3 is 15 residues. The V and J ends lost 0 bases and 0 bases respectively, with 9 bases between them.

The table lists this clone with a count of one. At the DNA level, this CDR3 is encoded by other sequences in the same sample as well. The chain links TRBV6-5 to TRBJ1-5, with D possibly matching TRBD1 (6 bases). The CDR3 is 14 residues long. Germline CDR1 MNHEY, CDR2 SVGAGI. V lost 5 bases and J 2 bases, leaving 10 bases between the germline ends. For the CDR3, the DNA is TGTGCCAGCAGTCTACAGGGTGGCAATCAGCCCCAGCATTTT. This sequence encodes CASSLQGGNQPQHF.

V usage is TRBV28 and J usage is TRBJ2-3; D perhaps matches TRBD2 (5 bases). CDR3 size: 13 residues. Germline CDR1 reads MDHEN; CDR2 reads SYDVKM. Trimming pared 8 bases from V and 2 bases from J, leaving 11 bases between. The CDR3 bases are TGTGCCAGCGGGAAGGGAGACACAGATACGCAGTATTTT. Its translation: CASGKGDTDTQYF.

The chain has TRBV2 and TRBJ2-7; 7 nucleotides match TRBD1. Per the germline V gene, CDR1 is SNHLY and CDR2 is FYNNEI. The V gene end was trimmed by 6 bases and the J gene end by 7 bases; junction bases not matched to a gene: 12. There are 14 residues in the CDR3. CDR3 in DNA: TGTGCCAGCAGACTACAGGGGATTGAACTGGAGCAGTACTTC. Protein sequence: CASRLQGIELEQYF.

The chain has TRBV5-1 and TRBJ1-4; no clear D. Trimming left V 6 bases short and J 8 bases short, with 14 bases between. The CDR3 contains 13 residues. CDR1 SGHRS and CDR2 YFSETQ come from the germline V gene. The CDR3 spells CASTHPGDEKLFF. CDR3 nucleotide sequence: TGCGCCAGCACCCACCCGGGAGACGAAAAACTGTTTTTT.

The chain joins TRBV30 to TRBJ1-1; D is possibly TRBD1 (6 bases). Between the trimmed V and J ends, which lost 5 bases and 7 bases, there was a span of 14 bases. The CDR3 is 12 amino acids. Germline values: CDR1 GTSNPN, CDR2 SVGIG (reference sequence). The CDR3 DNA reads TGTGCCTGGGAAATATCCAGGGGTGAAGCTTTCTTT. Protein sequence: CAWEISRGEAFF.

This chain joins TRBV2 and TRBJ2-3; TRBD1 might be the D (5 bases). This CDR3 contains 18 residues. Germline CDR1 and CDR2: SNHLY and FYNNEI. V was trimmed by 3 bases and J by 7 bases, leaving 26 bases between them. As DNA, the CDR3 is TGTGCCAGCAGTGATCCGCTGGAGTTGGGGCCAGCGTCAAATACGCAGTATTTT. Encoded protein: CASSDPLELGPASNTQYF.

This clone has just a few counts. This CDR3 is CASSTENEQFF. As DNA, the CDR3 is TGTGCCAGCAGTACCGAGAATGAGCAGTTCTTC. The rearrangement links TRBV16 to TRBJ2-1; unclear D gene. Germline V gene lookup returns CDR1 KGHSY and CDR2 FQNENV. Trimming left V 6 bases short and J 7 bases short, with 7 bases between. The CDR3 is 11 residues long. The whole variable domain, remainder taken from reference TRBV16 and TRBJ2-1, is GEEVAQTPKHLVRGEGQKAKLYCAPIKGHSYVFWYQQVLKNEFKFLISFQNENVFDETGMPKERFSAKCLPNSPCSLEIQATKLEDSAVYFCASSTENEQFFGPGTRLTVL.

V and J are TRBV7-2 and TRBJ1-5; D is unresolved. Germline CDR1 and CDR2: SGHTA and FQGNSA. This CDR3 has 13 amino acids. Trimming pared 2 bases from V and 4 bases from J, leaving 6 bases between. The CDR3, as DNA: TGTGCCAGCAGCTTAAGCAGGAATCAGCCCCAGCATTTT. The encoded protein is CASSLSRNQPQHF.

The chain carries TRBV7-9 and TRBJ1-1; TRBD1 matches 8 bases. The CDR3 extends over 13 amino acids. V shed 5 bases and J 1 base; nucleotides not matched to a gene: 0. Germline values: CDR1 SEHNR, CDR2 FQNEAQ (reference sequence). For the CDR3, the DNA is TGTGCCAGCAGCGGACAGGGGAACACTGAAGCTTTCTTT. Its protein is CASSGQGNTEAFF.